This TCR beta chain was observed in a study of blood T cell repertoires in COVID-19 (dated by TCRdb to 2018 to 2020). Regarding the complete study: Collaborator samples came from the United States, Italy and Spain and covered acute and convalescent phases of COVID-19. The material from the prospective study consisted of cDNA or gDNA derived from T cells, B-cell-depleted T cells, or PBMCs. Deeply sampled blood TCRbeta repertoires from subjects exposed to, actively infected with, or recovered from COVID-19 were included in the dataset. The repertoires were released in a freely available public database meant as a resource for research on the immune response to SARS-CoV-2. Samples came from the ongoing ImmuneRACE study (first 160 participants) plus 1,254 subjects from 6 global collaborators. Sample metadata almost always included a de-identified subject ID, COVID-19 status, age in years and sex. Where available, HLA class I and class II types were obtained from metadata supplied by the sample provider rather than from assay-based typing.

CDR1 and CDR2, looked up from the germline V gene, are SGHRS and YFSETQ. Inclusive of the bounding cysteine and phenylalanine, the CDR3 is 15 residues long. CDR3 DNA only is kept here, 45 bases in frame from base 1. V lost 4 bases and J lost 1 base, and the count of bases not matched to a germline gene is 3. What the authors observed across the whole study: The quantity of clinical and demographic metadata differed by source and by participant and was supplied without curation.

Each collaborating institution followed its own protocols to collect whole blood in K2EDTA tubes. Collaborator samples were shipped for TCRbeta analysis as frozen whole blood, isolated PBMCs, or DNA extracted from either sample type. TCRbeta CDR3 regions were amplified from genomic DNA using the immunoSEQ Assay, a bias-controlled multiplex PCR. The original pipeline was this. The number of nucleated cells in each sample was estimated by amplification of reference gene primers within the assay. To quantify the absolute abundance of each unique TCRbeta CDR3 rearrangement, sequence reads were collapsed and filtered. Productive Simpson clonality was computed per sample as the square root of Simpson's diversity index over productive rearrangements. TCRdb re-hosts the immuneACCESS table, in-frame sequences only. Its copies lack some clones; in the studies checked, an unresolved V gene accounts for under half of them, and the cause for the rest is not known. V and J calls and clone size are given by that table; D and trimming were obtained from the DNA. This sample gives 250,000 to 300,000 clones in total; 86% of them show up just once. About 3.6% of the sample is held by the ten biggest clonotypes.

With respect to this clone: This receptor's antigen is unknown. It has no much larger one-base neighbor in the sample; base qualities were not kept. The same CDR3 also results from other DNA sequences found in this sample.

The sample taken for sequencing was peripheral blood. This receptor was identified in a man between 18 and 35 years old with active or convalescent COVID-19. The rearranged segments are TRBV5-1 and TRBJ2-1, with 9 bases in between that match TRBD2. The CDR3: CASSPTSGSYNEQFF. The nucleotides are TGCGCCAGCAGCCCTACTAGCGGGTCCTACAATGAGCAGTTCTTC.